This TCR beta chain was profiled in a study of T cell responses to AZD1222 COVID-19 vaccine. Study-wide results and caveats: Donors were chiefly white British, with a greater number of females, and clonal diversity was perhaps underestimated.

Repertoires were generated with immunoSEQ multiplex PCR, while TCRdb's copy carries only in-frame clones and drops some. This table has 150,000 to 200,000 clones, roughly nine tenths appearing once. Of note for this clone: Antigen unknown.

CDR1 is ENHRY and CDR2 is SYGVKD in the germline V gene. The V and J ends lost 3 bases and 7 bases respectively, with 7 bases between them. CDR3 length: 12 amino acids. J is TRBJ2-1 and V is TRBV10-3; D is undetermined. Sample: peripheral blood, taken on day 0 of AZD1222 vaccination. This clonotype originated in an adult in good health. The CDR3 bases are TGTGCCATCAGTGAAAGGCAGAATGAGCAGTTCTTC. This gives the protein CAISERQNEQFF.